This T cell receptor beta chain appears in the sequencing data of a study of T and B cells in COVID-19 patients. The wider study: COVID-19 patients gave peripheral blood either during active infection or after recovery.

Blood genomic DNA input for TRB amplification was 250-500 ng. BIOMED2 TRB-A/B primer pools were used in multiplex TRB PCR. TCRdb reprocessed the multiplex PCR reads with MiXCR, giving one entry per CDR3 protein. The profile shows some 4,300 distinct CDR3 sequences, under 30% of them singletons. Sequencing input: blood. This clonotype originated in a human donor with active COVID-19.

The chain's CDR3 is CASRPGLYNEQFF. The DNA of the CDR3 is TGTGCCAGCAGACCGGGACTATACAATGAGCAGTTCTTC. The J gene is TRBJ2-1, the V gene TRBV7-9, with 7 bases aligning to TRBD2. The CDR3 is 13 residues long. Germline assignment: CDR1 SEHNR and CDR2 FQNEAQ (reference sequence). Trimming at V came to 6 bases and at J to 4 bases, leaving 3 bases not matched to a gene.